One sample yielded the 14 T cell receptor beta chains listed below, sequenced in a study of T cells after posttransplantation cyclophosphamide. Cyclophosphamide on days +3 and +4 followed busulfan-fludarabine conditioning and a marrow graft. The method was immunoSEQ multiplex PCR; TCRdb's version includes in-frame clones alone and lacks a portion of them. The repertoire consists of 30,000 to 45,000 clones, with about 77% occurring once and the leading ten covering around 8.1%. The source material was CD4+ T cells sorted from blood, sampled just over 1,900 days after a stem cell transplant with posttransplant cyclophosphamide. The receptors originated from a female patient aged 35-55 years who received an allogeneic stem cell transplant from a related donor, was CMV-positive, and had no GVHD. Some T cells may have come from the graft donor.

This clone came up many times. The chain joins TRBV6-4 to TRBJ1-2; 8 nucleotides agree with TRBD1. Germline CDR1 MRHNA, CDR2 SNTAGT. This CDR3 has 13 residues. V lost 2 bases, J lost 8 bases, and 4 bases stayed unmatched. The chain's CDR3 is CASSDVRGRGYTF. The CDR3, as DNA: TGTGCCAGCAGTGACGTCAGGGGGCGCGGCTACACCTTC.

CDR3 sequence reads: CASSSRVYTDTQYF. The CDR3 DNA reads as TGTGCCAGCAGTTCGCGGGTCTACACAGATACGCAGTATTTT. The chain employs TRBV6-5 and TRBJ2-3, with TRBD2 as a possible D gene (5 bases). The CDR3 runs 14 residues. Trimming stripped 4 bases from V and 2 bases from J, with 10 bases between. Germline CDR1 and CDR2: MNHEY and SVGAGI.

This chain links TRBV19 with TRBJ1-5; unclear D gene. V lost 2 bases and J lost 3, with 8 bases in between. Germline CDR1 and CDR2: LNHDA and SQIVND (reference sequence). This CDR3 has 14 residues. CDR3 nucleotides: TGTGCCAGTAGTATATCCAGTTTCAATCAGCCCCAGCATTTT. The encoded protein is CASSISSFNQPQHF.

The chain recombines TRBV6-5 with TRBJ1-6; TRBD1 aligns across 9 bases. The length of the CDR3 is 14 residues. Germline values: CDR1 MNHEY, CDR2 SVGAGI. With V trimmed by 8 bases and J by 6 bases, 5 bases remained unmatched. DNA of the CDR3: TGTGCCAGCGGGAGGGACAGGGCTAATTCACCCCTCCACTTT. Translation: CASGRDRANSPLHF.

This chain uses TRBV10-3 with TRBJ2-7; 14 nucleotides agree with TRBD2. The CDR3 contains 15 residues. Germline assignment: CDR1 ENHRY and CDR2 SYGVKD. The junction had 5 bases not matched to a gene; V was cut back by 4 bases and J by 6 bases. The CDR3 sequence is CAISGLAGGLGEQYF. The CDR3, as DNA: TGTGCCATCAGTGGACTAGCGGGGGGGCTTGGCGAGCAGTACTTC.

V usage is TRBV7-9 and J usage is TRBJ1-2; tentative D call: TRBD1 (6 bases). Germline loops: CDR1 SEHNR, CDR2 FQNEAQ (reference sequence). This CDR3 region has 14 residues. Trimming stripped 5 bases from V and 2 bases from J, with 12 bases between. CDR3 DNA: TGTGCCAGCAGCGAAGTAGACAGGAACTATGGCTACACCTTC. This translates into CASSEVDRNYGYTF.

The chain couples TRBV27 to TRBJ2-7; possibly TRBD2 for D (6 bases). Trimming pared 6 bases from V and 6 bases from J, leaving 24 bases between. The CDR3 is made up of 16 amino acids. The germline gives CDR1 MNHEY, CDR2 SMNVEV (reference sequence). The CDR3 bases are TGTGCCAGCAGGTCAGACGGCCTCGGGGGTTCGGGCGAGCAGTACTTC. It translates to CASRSDGLGGSGEQYF.

This chain joins TRBV2 and TRBJ2-2; 10 bases line up with TRBD2. The CDR3 has 16 amino acids. Germline V gene lookup returns CDR1 SNHLY and CDR2 FYNNEI. V trimming: 8 bases; J trimming: 4 bases; junction bases outside the gene matches: 10. As DNA, the CDR3 is TGTGCCAGCCGTTCAGGACTAGCGGAGACCACCGGGGAGCTGTTTTTT. Its translation is CASRSGLAETTGELFF.

The genes are TRBV14 and TRBJ2-6; unclear D gene. CDR1 and CDR2 (germline): SGHDN, FVKESK. The CDR3 spans 13 residues. V dropped 5 bases and J dropped 2 bases, with 4 bases sitting between them. The CDR3 spells CASSTTGANVLTF. The CDR3 coding sequence is TGTGCCAGCAGCACTACTGGGGCCAACGTCCTGACTTTC.

The CDR3 DNA reads as TGTGCCAGCAGCCCGGGACTAGCGGGGGGAGATACGCAGTATTTT. It translates to CASSPGLAGGDTQYF. The chain links TRBV7-9 to TRBJ2-3; the match to TRBD2 covers 15 bases. V was pared by 5 bases and J by 5 bases, with 2 bases of the junction left unmatched. The CDR3 runs 15 residues. Germline V gene sequence: CDR1 SEHNR, CDR2 FQNEAQ (reference sequence).

V is TRBV4-3 and J is TRBJ1-2; D is perhaps TRBD1 (5 bases). The CDR3 consists of 15 residues. Trimming pared 4 bases from V and 3 bases from J, leaving 15 bases between. Per germline, CDR1 LGHNA and CDR2 YSLEER. The CDR3 DNA reads TGCGCCAGCAGCCCGAGGAACAGGTTGCACTATGGCTACACCTTC. This translates into CASSPRNRLHYGYTF.

The J gene is TRBJ2-2, the V gene TRBV10-2; D possibly corresponds to TRBD1 (6 bases). This CDR3 has 13 residues. The V end lost 6 bases, the J end lost 1 base, and 6 bases lay between the germline ends. Germline values: CDR1 WSHSY, CDR2 SAAADI. The CDR3, as DNA: TGCGCCAGCAGGGACAGGAACACCGGGGAGCTGTTTTTT. It specifies CASRDRNTGELFF.

This clone was seen only once. The rearrangement joins TRBV6-5 to TRBJ2-2, with D possibly being TRBD1 (6 bases). This CDR3 contains 14 residues. CDR1 MNHEY and CDR2 SVGAGI come from the germline V gene. The V gene lost 5 bases and the J gene lost 6 bases, with 13 bases spanning the gap. The CDR3 loop reads CASSTGLEAGELFF. The CDR3 DNA reads TGTGCCAGCAGTACAGGGCTTGAGGCCGGGGAGCTGTTTTTT.

The V call is TRBV5-1, the J call TRBJ2-3; a weak D match, TRBD2 (5 bases). This CDR3 spans 14 amino acids. The V and J ends lost 0 bases and 6 bases respectively, with 11 bases between them. The germline V gene encodes CDR1 SGHRS and CDR2 YFSETQ. The CDR3 DNA follows: TGCGCCAGCAGCTTGGGTGGAGGTTTGGATACGCAGTATTTT. This encodes CASSLGGGLDTQYF.